These 3 T cell receptor beta chains originate from one sample sequenced in a study of shared T cell receptors in the human thymus. TCRdb keeps only in-frame clones here, not all; method: immunoSEQ multiplex PCR. The sample records 600,000 or so clones, more than 70% being singletons. These data were likewise used in another study, on human thymus T cells.

Sequencing was carried out using thymocytes. Receptors originate from a boy less than two years old with a congenital heart defect.

This chain uses TRBV30 with TRBJ2-5; 10 positions match TRBD1. The DNA matches TRBJ2-7 better at its end, which makes the J call doubtful. The CDR3 runs 14 residues. Germline V gene sequence: CDR1 GTSNPN, CDR2 SVGIG (reference sequence). CDR3 loop: CAWGGQGLEYEQYF. Written as DNA, the CDR3 is TGTGCCTGGGGGGGACAGGGGCTAGAATACGAGCAGTACTTC.

This clone was recorded once. The genes are TRBV4-3 and TRBJ1-1; D may be TRBD1 (6 bases). From germline, CDR1 is LGHNA and CDR2 YSLEER. The V end lost 4 bases, the J end lost 1 base, and 19 bases lay between the germline ends. The CDR3 length is 17 residues. The DNA of the CDR3 is TGCGCCAGCAGCCTCGGACAGCGACCTTTGGGGAACACTGAAGCTTTCTTT. Its translation is CASSLGQRPLGNTEAFF.

The CDR3 here is CASTQGIDSPLHF. The CDR3 DNA reads as TGTGCCAGCACCCAGGGTATAGATTCACCCCTCCACTTT. The rearrangement uses TRBV5-8 and TRBJ1-6; a possible D gene is TRBD1 (5 bases). V was trimmed by 6 bases and J by 8 bases, leaving 12 bases between them. Germline CDR1 is SGHTS and CDR2 is YDEGEE. This CDR3 spans 13 amino acids.